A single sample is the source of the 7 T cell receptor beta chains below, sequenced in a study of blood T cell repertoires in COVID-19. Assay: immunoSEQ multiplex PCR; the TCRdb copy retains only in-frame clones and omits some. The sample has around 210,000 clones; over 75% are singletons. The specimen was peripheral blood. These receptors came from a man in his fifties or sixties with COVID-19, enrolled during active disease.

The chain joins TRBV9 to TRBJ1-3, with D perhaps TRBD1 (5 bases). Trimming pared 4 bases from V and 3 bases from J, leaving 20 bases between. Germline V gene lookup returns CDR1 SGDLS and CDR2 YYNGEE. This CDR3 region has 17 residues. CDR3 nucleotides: TGTGCCAGCAGCTCGAACACGGGGGGTGTGAATGGAAACACCATATATTTT. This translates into CASSSNTGGVNGNTIYF.

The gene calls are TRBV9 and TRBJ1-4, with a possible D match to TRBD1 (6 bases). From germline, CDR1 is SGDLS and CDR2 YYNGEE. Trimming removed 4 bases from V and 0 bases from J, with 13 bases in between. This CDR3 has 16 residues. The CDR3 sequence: CASSQAGTPTNEKLFF. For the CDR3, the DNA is TGTGCCAGCAGCCAGGCCGGGACACCAACTAATGAAAAACTGTTTTTT.

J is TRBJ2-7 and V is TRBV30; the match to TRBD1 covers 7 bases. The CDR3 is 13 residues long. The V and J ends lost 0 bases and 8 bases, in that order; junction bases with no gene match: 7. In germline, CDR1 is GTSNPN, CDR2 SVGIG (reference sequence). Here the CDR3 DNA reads TGTGCCTGGAGTGTACAAGGGGGCGCAAAGCAGTACTTC. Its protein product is CAWSVQGGAKQYF.

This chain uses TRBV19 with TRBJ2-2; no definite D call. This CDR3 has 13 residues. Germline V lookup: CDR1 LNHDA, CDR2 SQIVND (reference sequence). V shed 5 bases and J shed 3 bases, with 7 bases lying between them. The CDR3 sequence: CASSYVYTGELFF. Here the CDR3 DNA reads TGTGCCAGTAGTTATGTTTACACCGGGGAGCTGTTTTTT.

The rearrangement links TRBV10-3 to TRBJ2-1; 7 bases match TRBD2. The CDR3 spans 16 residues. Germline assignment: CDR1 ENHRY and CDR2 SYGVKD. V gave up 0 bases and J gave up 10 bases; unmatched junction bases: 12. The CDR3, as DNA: TGTGCCATCAGTGAGTCGATTAGGGCTAGCGGTGTCGAGCAGTTCTTC. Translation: CAISESIRASGVEQFF.

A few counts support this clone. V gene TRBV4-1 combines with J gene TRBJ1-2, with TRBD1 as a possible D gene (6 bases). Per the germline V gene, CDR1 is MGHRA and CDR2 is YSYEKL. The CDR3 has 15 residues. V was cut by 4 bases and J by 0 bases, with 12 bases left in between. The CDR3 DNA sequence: TGCGCCAGCAGCCCCCAGACAGGTGCTAACTATGGCTACACCTTC. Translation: CASSPQTGANYGYTF.

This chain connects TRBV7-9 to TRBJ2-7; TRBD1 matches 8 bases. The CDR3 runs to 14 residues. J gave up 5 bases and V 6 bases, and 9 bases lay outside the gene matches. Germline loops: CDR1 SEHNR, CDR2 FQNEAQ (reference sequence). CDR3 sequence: CASSIQGVRHEQYF. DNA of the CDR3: TGTGCCAGCAGTATACAGGGGGTTAGGCACGAGCAGTACTTC.